A single sample is the source of the 24 T cell receptor beta chains below, sequenced in a study of graft-versus-host responses after intestinal transplantation. Only in-frame clones appear in the TCRdb table, and some are missing; sequencing was by immunoSEQ multiplex PCR. Of tens of thousands of clones listed, almost 90% are singletons. Antigens of these TCRs are unknown. The starting material was unstimulated CD4+ T cells sorted from spleen or lymph node cells, obtained before intestinal transplant. The receptors were gathered from a human donor who received an intestinal transplant.

The V and J genes are TRBV2 and TRBJ2-1; 9 bases agree with TRBD2. V shed 1 base, J shed 5 bases, and the junction held 12 bases outside the gene matches. This CDR3 has 18 residues. Per germline, CDR1 SNHLY and CDR2 FYNNEI. CDR3 DNA sequence: TGTGCCAGCAGTGAAGAGGGACTTGGACTAGCGAATAACAATGAGCAGTTCTTC. This codes for CASSEEGLGLANNNEQFF.

This clone was seen only once. V is TRBV11-2 and J is TRBJ1-1; no firm D call. The V gene lost 1 base and the J gene lost 10 bases, with 7 bases spanning the gap. There are 11 residues in the CDR3. Germline-derived CDR1 and CDR2 are SGHAT and FQNNGV. The CDR3 region is CASSLGASAFF. Here the CDR3 DNA reads TGTGCCAGCAGCTTAGGGGCTTCAGCTTTCTTT.

This rearrangement joins TRBV2 to TRBJ1-4; 10 bases are shared with TRBD1. The V segment lost 3 bases and the J segment 10 bases; nucleotides outside the gene matches: 5. The CDR3 extends over 14 amino acids. Germline V CDR1 and CDR2: SNHLY, FYNNEI. CDR3 coding DNA: TGTGCCAGCAGTGAGGAGACAGGGGGCCGAAAACTGTTTTTT. Protein: CASSEETGGRKLFF.

The V and J genes are TRBV15 and TRBJ1-2; unclear D gene. This CDR3 has 18 residues. Germline CDR1 and CDR2: LNHNV and YYDKDF (reference sequence). V lost 5 bases and J 0 bases, leaving 22 bases between the germline ends. The CDR3 DNA sequence: TGTGCCACCAGCCCAGAAAGCGGCAAACCCAGGACTAACTATGGCTACACCTTC. This gives the protein CATSPESGKPRTNYGYTF.

The CDR3 spells CASSQGMGAANEKLFF. DNA of the CDR3: TGCGCCAGCAGCCAAGGAATGGGGGCGGCTAATGAAAAACTGTTTTTT. This chain connects TRBV4-1 to TRBJ1-4; perhaps TRBD1 as D (6 bases). V was shortened by 1 base and J by 3 bases, with 12 bases between the two germline ends. The germline gives CDR1 MGHRA, CDR2 YSYEKL. This CDR3 has 16 amino acids.

The chain carries TRBV7-9 and TRBJ1-1; 7 bases are a match to TRBD1. Germline-derived CDR1 and CDR2 are SEHNR and FQNEAQ (reference sequence). This CDR3 comprises 16 residues. The trim removed 3 bases at V and 3 bases at J, leaving 10 bases unmatched. Written as DNA, the CDR3 is TGTGCCAGCAGCTTTAGATCCGGGCAGGGGGACACTGAAGCTTTCTTT. Encoded protein: CASSFRSGQGDTEAFF. Using reference TRBV7-9 and TRBJ1-1 for the parts outside the CDR3, the full variable domain is DTGVSQNPRHKITKRGQNVTFRCDPISEHNRLYWYRQTLGQGPEFLTYFQNEAQLEKSRLLSDRFSAERPKGSFSTLEIQRTEQGDSAMYLCASSFRSGQGDTEAFFGQGTRLTVV.

This clone was counted only a few times. The chain employs TRBV29-1 and TRBJ1-2; D is unclear. The V end lost 3 bases, the J end lost 6 bases, and 17 bases lay between the germline ends. This CDR3 contains 14 residues. Germline V gene data show CDR1 as SQVTM and CDR2 as ANQGSEA. CDR3 amino acids: CSVDWTHGVHGYTF. The CDR3 nucleotides read TGCAGCGTTGATTGGACCCACGGGGTTCATGGCTACACCTTC.

This clone was seen a few times. J is TRBJ1-6 and V is TRBV28; 11 bases map to TRBD1. In germline, CDR1 is MDHEN, CDR2 SYDVKM. V lost 3 bases to trimming and J lost 7 bases; unmatched junction nucleotides: 2. CDR3 length equals 15 residues. CDR3 amino acids: CASSLGDRGNSPLHF. CDR3 DNA: TGTGCCAGCAGTTTGGGGGACAGGGGGAATTCACCCCTCCACTTT.

This chain connects TRBV9 to TRBJ2-7, with 11 bases fitting TRBD2. With 0 bases clipped from V and 1 base from J, the junction kept 0 bases outside the gene matches. Germline V gives CDR1 SGDLS, CDR2 YYNGEE. The CDR3 runs to 15 residues. The chain's CDR3 is CASSVASGGSYEQYF. CDR3 in DNA: TGTGCCAGCAGCGTAGCTAGCGGGGGGTCCTACGAGCAGTACTTC.

This clone was counted a single time. J is TRBJ2-3 and V is TRBV9; 8 bases align to TRBD2. V dropped 1 base and J dropped 2; count of bases not matched to a gene: 3. The V gene's germline CDR1 is SGDLS and CDR2 YYNGEE. The CDR3 sequence is 15 residues long. The CDR3: CASSVPGGLTDTQYF. The CDR3 DNA is TGTGCCAGCAGCGTACCGGGGGGGCTCACAGATACGCAGTATTTT.

V gene TRBV6-1 combines with J gene TRBJ2-3; 10 bases line up with TRBD2. The CDR3 has 14 amino acids. The germline V gene has CDR1 MNHNS and CDR2 SASEGT. V shed 7 bases and J 3 bases; nucleotides not matched to a gene: 4. The CDR3 loop is CASIERGGTDTQYF. DNA of the CDR3: TGTGCCAGCATCGAGCGGGGGGGAACAGATACGCAGTATTTT.

This chain uses TRBV10-3 with TRBJ2-1, with 10 bases fitting TRBD2. The CDR3 sequence is 19 residues long. Germline CDR1 and CDR2: ENHRY and SYGVKD. Trimming at V came to 3 bases and at J to 4 bases, leaving 15 bases not matched to a gene. In nucleotides, the CDR3 is TGTGCCATCAGTGATATTAAGCGGGGGGGCGAACCCCGATACAATGAGCAGTTCTTC. Translation gives CAISDIKRGGEPRYNEQFF.

The J gene is TRBJ2-1, the V gene TRBV7-6, with 14 bases lining up with TRBD2. CDR1 SGHVS and CDR2 FNYEAQ come from the germline V gene. The CDR3 is made up of 16 amino acids. The V and J ends lost 5 bases and 4 bases, in that order; junction bases with no gene match: 4. The CDR3 coding sequence is TGTGCCAGCAGCCTCCGGACTAGCGGGGGGTACAATGAGCAGTTCTTC. Translation: CASSLRTSGGYNEQFF.

The gene calls are TRBV2 and TRBJ1-6, with D perhaps TRBD1 (5 bases). The germline gives CDR1 SNHLY, CDR2 FYNNEI. CDR3 length equals 13 residues. The V gene lost 9 bases and the J gene lost 8 bases, with 14 bases spanning the gap. CDR3 sequence: CARGIQADSPLHF. CDR3 coding DNA: TGTGCCAGGGGGATACAGGCGGATTCACCCCTCCACTTT.

This clone was seen only once. The chain has TRBV5-1 and TRBJ2-1; 7 bases match TRBD1. CDR3 length: 17 amino acids. Germline lookup yields CDR1 SGHRS and CDR2 YFSETQ. The junction had 18 bases not matched to a gene; V was cut back by 3 bases and J by 9 bases. CDR3 in amino acids: CASSSGTGTVPLGEQFF. CDR3 bases: TGCGCCAGCAGCTCCGGTACCGGGACAGTCCCTTTGGGTGAGCAGTTCTTC.

V and J are TRBV2 and TRBJ1-3; TRBD1 aligns across 10 bases. Germline V gene data show CDR1 as SNHLY and CDR2 as FYNNEI. CDR3 length equals 14 residues. V dropped 4 bases and J dropped 5; count of bases not matched to a gene: 2. DNA for the CDR3: TGTGCCAGCAGTGGGACAGGGGGTAGAAACACCATATATTTT. Its translation: CASSGTGGRNTIYF. Using reference TRBV2 and TRBJ1-3 for the parts outside the CDR3, the full variable domain is EPEVTQTPSHQVTQMGQEVILRCVPISNHLYFYWYRQILGQKVEFLVSFYNNEISEKSEIFDDQFSVERPDGSNFTLKIRSTKLEDSAMYFCASSGTGGRNTIYFGEGSWLTVV.

The V and J genes are TRBV16 and TRBJ2-4, with 9 bases matching TRBD2. The germline V gene encodes CDR1 KGHSY and CDR2 FQNENV. CDR3 length: 15 residues. The trim removed 3 bases at V and 7 bases at J, leaving 7 bases unmatched. CDR3 region: CASSQAGGPQNIQYF. The CDR3 DNA reads as TGTGCCAGCAGCCAGGCGGGGGGGCCCCAGAACATTCAGTACTTC.

The V and J genes are TRBV5-4 and TRBJ1-1; tentatively, D is TRBD1 (6 bases). V was cut by 4 bases and J by 1 base, with 11 bases left in between. The CDR3 consists of 14 residues. CDR1 is SGHNT, CDR2 YYREEE, per germline (reference sequence). The CDR3 reads CASSGRGGNTEAFF. In nucleotides, the CDR3 is TGTGCCAGCAGCGGGAGAGGGGGGAACACTGAAGCTTTCTTT.

This chain joins TRBV10-2 and TRBJ1-4, with D perhaps TRBD1 (5 bases). This CDR3 is 15 amino acids long. Germline CDR1 reads WSHSY; CDR2 reads SAAADI. V shed 0 bases and J shed 7 bases, with 12 bases lying between them. The CDR3 region has the DNA TGCGCCAGCAGTGAGTCGCAGGGCTGGGGTGAAAAACTGTTTTTT. This sequence encodes CASSESQGWGEKLFF.

The chain carries TRBV28 and TRBJ1-4; D is possibly TRBD1 (5 bases). Germline assignment: CDR1 MDHEN and CDR2 SYDVKM. V lost 6 bases to trimming and J lost 3 bases, with 14 bases between them. The CDR3 is 15 amino acids. The CDR3 DNA reads TGTGCCAGCAGGGACTGGGGGGAGGCTAATGAAAAACTGTTTTTT. Protein: CASRDWGEANEKLFF.

The genes are TRBV7-8 and TRBJ1-5, with a tentative D call TRBD1 (5 bases). The germline gives CDR1 SGHVS, CDR2 FQNEAQ. There are 14 residues in the CDR3. Trimming left V 3 bases short and J 6 bases short, with 12 bases between. The CDR3 here is CASSLRQTTQPQHF. CDR3 sequence (DNA): TGTGCCAGCAGCTTGAGACAGACAACTCAGCCCCAGCATTTT.

The V and J genes are TRBV9 and TRBJ2-2; D might be TRBD1 (6 bases). This CDR3 has 15 residues. Germline V CDR1 and CDR2: SGDLS, YYNGEE. Trimming removed 4 bases at V and 4 bases at J, with 14 bases between. CDR3 DNA sequence: TGTGCCAGCAGCCCTGGGGGCCTAACCACCGGGGAGCTGTTTTTT. Translation: CASSPGGLTTGELFF.

The genes are TRBV11-2 and TRBJ1-4, with TRBD1 matching 7 bases. Per germline, CDR1 SGHAT and CDR2 FQNNGV. V lost 3 bases and J lost 0; bases outside the gene matches: 7. The CDR3 is 17 residues long. CDR3 nucleotides: TGTGCCAGCAGCTTTGAGGGGGCCCCCGCAACTAATGAAAAACTGTTTTTT. Its protein product is CASSFEGAPATNEKLFF.

The V and J genes are TRBV2 and TRBJ1-2; TRBD1 matches 11 bases. Germline V gene sequence: CDR1 SNHLY, CDR2 FYNNEI. The ends lost 8 bases at V and 6 bases at J; junction bases unmatched: 14. This CDR3 comprises 16 residues. The CDR3 is CASSPGQGVPGDGYTF. The CDR3 nucleotides read TGTGCCAGCTCCCCGGGACAGGGGGTTCCTGGGGATGGCTACACCTTC.